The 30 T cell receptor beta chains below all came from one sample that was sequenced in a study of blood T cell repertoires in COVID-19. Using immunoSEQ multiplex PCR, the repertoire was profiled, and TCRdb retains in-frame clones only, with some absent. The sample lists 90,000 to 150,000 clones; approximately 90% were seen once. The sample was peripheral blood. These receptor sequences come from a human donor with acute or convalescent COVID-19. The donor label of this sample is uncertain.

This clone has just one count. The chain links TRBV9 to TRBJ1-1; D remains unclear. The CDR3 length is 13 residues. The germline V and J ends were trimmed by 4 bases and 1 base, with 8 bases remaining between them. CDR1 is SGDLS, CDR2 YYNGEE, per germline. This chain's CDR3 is CASSPRQNTEAFF. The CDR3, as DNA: TGTGCCAGCAGCCCGCGACAGAACACTGAAGCTTTCTTT. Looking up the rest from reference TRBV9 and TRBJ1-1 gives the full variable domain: DSGVTQTPKHLITATGQRVTLRCSPRSGDLSVYWYQQSLDQGLQFLIQYYNGEERAKGNILERFSAQQFPDLHSELNLSSLELGDSALYFCASSPRQNTEAFFGQGTRLTVV.

Here the CDR3 reads CASSLATVNTEAFF. CDR3 DNA: TGTGCCAGCAGCTTAGCGACAGTGAACACTGAAGCTTTCTTT. J is TRBJ1-1 and V is TRBV7-9, with D perhaps TRBD1 (5 bases). The CDR3 spans 14 residues. The germline gives CDR1 SEHNR, CDR2 FQNEAQ (reference sequence). Trimming shortened V by 0 bases and J by 0 bases, and 5 bases separated the two germline ends.

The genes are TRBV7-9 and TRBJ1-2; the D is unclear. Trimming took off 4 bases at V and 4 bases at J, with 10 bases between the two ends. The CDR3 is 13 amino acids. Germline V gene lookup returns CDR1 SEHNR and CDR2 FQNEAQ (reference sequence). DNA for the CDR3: TGTGCCAGCAGCTCCAGAGGGAGCTATGGCTACACCTTC. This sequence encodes CASSSRGSYGYTF.

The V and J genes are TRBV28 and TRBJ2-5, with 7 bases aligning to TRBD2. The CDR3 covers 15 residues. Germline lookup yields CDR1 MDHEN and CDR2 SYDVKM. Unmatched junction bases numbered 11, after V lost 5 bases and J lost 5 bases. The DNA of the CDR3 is TGTGCCAGCAGTGGGGGGGGGATGGTCAGGGAGACCCAGTACTTC. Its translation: CASSGGGMVRETQYF.

This CDR3 reads CASSTYYSGLAVPIYNEQFF. CDR3 nucleotide sequence: TGTGCCAGCAGCACCTATTACTCGGGACTAGCGGTACCGATCTACAATGAGCAGTTCTTC. The chain joins TRBV21-1 to TRBJ2-1; the table's D call, TRBD2, was not checked against the DNA. TRBV21-1 is annotated as a pseudogene. There are 20 residues in the CDR3.

The DNA for the CDR3 is TGCAGCGTCGGGACAGGGGGTAGTTGGTACTTC. It encodes CSVGTGGSWYF. This chain uses TRBV29-1 with TRBJ2-7; 11 bases match TRBD1. The CDR3 is made up of 11 amino acids. Germline CDR1 reads SQVTM; CDR2 reads ANQGSEA. The V gene end was trimmed by 6 bases and the J gene end by 12 bases; junction bases not matched to a gene: 7.

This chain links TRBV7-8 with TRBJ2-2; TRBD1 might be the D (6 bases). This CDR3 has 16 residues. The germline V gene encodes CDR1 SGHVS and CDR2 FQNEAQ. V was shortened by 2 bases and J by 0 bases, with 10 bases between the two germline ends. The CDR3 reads CASSLNDRSNTGELFF. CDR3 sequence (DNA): TGTGCCAGCAGCTTAAATGACAGGTCGAACACCGGGGAGCTGTTTTTT.

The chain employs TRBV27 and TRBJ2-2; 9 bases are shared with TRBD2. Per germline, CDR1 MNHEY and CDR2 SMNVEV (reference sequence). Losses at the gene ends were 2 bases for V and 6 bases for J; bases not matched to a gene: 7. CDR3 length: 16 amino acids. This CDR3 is CASSLVLAGLAGELFF. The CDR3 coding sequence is TGTGCCAGCAGTTTAGTACTAGCGGGTTTGGCCGGGGAGCTGTTTTTT.

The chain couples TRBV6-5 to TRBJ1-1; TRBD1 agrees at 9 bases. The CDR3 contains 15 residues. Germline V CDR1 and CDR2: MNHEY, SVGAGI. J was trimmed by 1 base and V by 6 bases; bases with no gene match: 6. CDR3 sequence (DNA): TGTGCCAGCAGCCCCCGGACAGGGGAGAACACTGAAGCTTTCTTT. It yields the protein CASSPRTGENTEAFF.

CDR3 residues: CSVDKTGVGTEAFF. Written as DNA, the CDR3 is TGCAGCGTGGACAAGACAGGGGTGGGCACTGAAGCTTTCTTT. The chain couples TRBV29-1 to TRBJ1-1, with 8 bases aligning to TRBD1. Germline CDR1 reads SQVTM; CDR2 reads ANQGSEA. The CDR3 length is 14 residues. The V segment lost 6 bases and the J segment 4 bases; nucleotides outside the gene matches: 10. The full variable domain, in which reference TRBV29-1 and TRBJ1-1 provide the parts outside the CDR3, is SAVISQKPSRDICQRGTSLTIQCQVDSQVTMMFWYRQQPGQSLTLIATANQGSEATYESGFVIDKFPISRPNLTFSTLTVSNMSPEDSSIYLCSVDKTGVGTEAFFGQGTRLTVV.

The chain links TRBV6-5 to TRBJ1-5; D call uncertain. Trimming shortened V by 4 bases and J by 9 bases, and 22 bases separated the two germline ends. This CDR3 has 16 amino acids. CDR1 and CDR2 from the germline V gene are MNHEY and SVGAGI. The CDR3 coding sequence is TGTGCCAGCAGTTCCTCTCAGTCCACACCGGGAGGGCCCCAGCATTTT. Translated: CASSSSQSTPGGPQHF.

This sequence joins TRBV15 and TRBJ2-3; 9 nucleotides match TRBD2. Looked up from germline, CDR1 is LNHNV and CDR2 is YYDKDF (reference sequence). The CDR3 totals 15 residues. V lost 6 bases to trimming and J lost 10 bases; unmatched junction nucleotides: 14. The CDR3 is CATSNRLADSGPQYF. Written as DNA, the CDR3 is TGTGCCACCAGTAACCGACTAGCGGATTCTGGGCCGCAGTATTTT.

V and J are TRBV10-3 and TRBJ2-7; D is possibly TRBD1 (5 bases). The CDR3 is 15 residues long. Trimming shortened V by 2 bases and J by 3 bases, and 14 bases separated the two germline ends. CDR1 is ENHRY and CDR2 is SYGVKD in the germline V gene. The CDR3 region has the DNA TGTGCCATCAGTGAGGGGTATTCAGGGAACTACGAGCAGTACTTC. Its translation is CAISEGYSGNYEQYF.

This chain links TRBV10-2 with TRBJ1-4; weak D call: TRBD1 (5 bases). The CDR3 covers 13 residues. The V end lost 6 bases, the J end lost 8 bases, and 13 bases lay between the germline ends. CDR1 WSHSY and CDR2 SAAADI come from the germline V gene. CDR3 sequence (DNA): TGCGCCAGCAGAAGGGGATTGGAAGAAAAACTGTTTTTT. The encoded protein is CASRRGLEEKLFF.

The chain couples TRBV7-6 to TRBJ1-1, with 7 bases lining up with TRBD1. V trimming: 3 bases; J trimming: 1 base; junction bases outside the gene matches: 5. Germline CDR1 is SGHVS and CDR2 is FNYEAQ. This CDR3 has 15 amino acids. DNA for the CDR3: TGTGCCAGCAGCTTTACAGGGGAACAGAACACTGAAGCTTTCTTT. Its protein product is CASSFTGEQNTEAFF.

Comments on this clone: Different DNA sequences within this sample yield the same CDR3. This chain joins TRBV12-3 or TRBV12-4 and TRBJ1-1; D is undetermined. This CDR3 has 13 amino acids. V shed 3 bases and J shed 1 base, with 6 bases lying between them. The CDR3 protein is CASSFRRNTEAFF. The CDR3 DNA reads TGTGCCAGCAGTTTTAGGAGGAACACTGAAGCTTTCTTT.

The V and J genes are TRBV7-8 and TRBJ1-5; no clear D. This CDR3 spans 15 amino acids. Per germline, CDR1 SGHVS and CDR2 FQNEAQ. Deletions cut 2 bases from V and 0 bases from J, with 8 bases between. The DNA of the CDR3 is TGTGCCAGCAGCTTATTCCGGGATAGCAATCAGCCCCAGCATTTT. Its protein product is CASSLFRDSNQPQHF.

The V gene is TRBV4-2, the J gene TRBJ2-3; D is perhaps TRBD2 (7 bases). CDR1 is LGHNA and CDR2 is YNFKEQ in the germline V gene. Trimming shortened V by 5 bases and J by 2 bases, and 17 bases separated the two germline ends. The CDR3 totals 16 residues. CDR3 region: CASSSNTGGNTDTQYF. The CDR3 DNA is TGTGCCAGCAGCTCCAATACGGGGGGCAACACAGATACGCAGTATTTT.

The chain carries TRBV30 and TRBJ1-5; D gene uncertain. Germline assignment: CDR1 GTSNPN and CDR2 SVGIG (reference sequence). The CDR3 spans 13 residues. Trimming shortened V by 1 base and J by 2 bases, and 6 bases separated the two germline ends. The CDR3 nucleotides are TGTGCCTGGAGTGCCGGGGGCAATCAGCCCCAGCATTTT. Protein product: CAWSAGGNQPQHF.

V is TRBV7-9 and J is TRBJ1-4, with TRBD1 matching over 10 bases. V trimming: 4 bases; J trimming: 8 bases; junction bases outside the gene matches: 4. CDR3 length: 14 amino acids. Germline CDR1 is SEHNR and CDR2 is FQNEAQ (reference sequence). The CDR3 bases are TGTGCCAGCAGCTCCGGGACAGGGGAAGAAAAACTGTTTTTT. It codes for CASSSGTGEEKLFF.

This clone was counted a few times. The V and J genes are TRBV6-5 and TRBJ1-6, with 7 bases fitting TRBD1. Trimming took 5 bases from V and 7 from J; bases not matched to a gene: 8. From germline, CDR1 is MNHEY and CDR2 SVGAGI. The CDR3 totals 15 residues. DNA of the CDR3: TGTGCCAGCAGTCGAACAGGGGTCTTGAATTCACCCCTCCACTTT. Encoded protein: CASSRTGVLNSPLHF.

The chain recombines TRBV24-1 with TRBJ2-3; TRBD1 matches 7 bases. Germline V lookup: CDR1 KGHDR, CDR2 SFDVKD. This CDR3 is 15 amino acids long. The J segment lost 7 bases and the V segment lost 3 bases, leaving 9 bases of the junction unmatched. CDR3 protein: CATSDPQGEGNTQYF. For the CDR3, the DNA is TGTGCCACCAGTGATCCCCAGGGGGAAGGAAATACGCAGTATTTT.

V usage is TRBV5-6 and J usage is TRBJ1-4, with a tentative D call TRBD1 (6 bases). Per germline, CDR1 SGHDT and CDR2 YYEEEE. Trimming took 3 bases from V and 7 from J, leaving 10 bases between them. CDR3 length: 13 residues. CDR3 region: CASSWDMSEKLFF. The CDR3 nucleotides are TGTGCCAGCAGCTGGGACATGTCTGAAAAACTGTTTTTT.

In DNA form, the CDR3 reads TGCGCCAGCAGCCCGACTGCAGGGAACTATGGCTACACCTTC. Translated: CASSPTAGNYGYTF. The V call is TRBV5-1, the J call TRBJ1-2, with a tentative D call TRBD1 (5 bases). In germline, CDR1 is SGHRS, CDR2 YFSETQ. The CDR3 runs to 14 residues. The V end lost 4 bases, the J end lost 2 bases, and 12 bases lay between the germline ends. Variable domain in full (rest from reference TRBV5-1 and TRBJ1-2): KAGVTQTPRYLIKTRGQQVTLSCSPISGHRSVSWYQQTPGQGLQFLFEYFSETQRNKGNFPGRFSGRQFSNSRSEMNVSTLELGDSALYLCASSPTAGNYGYTFGSGTRLTVV.

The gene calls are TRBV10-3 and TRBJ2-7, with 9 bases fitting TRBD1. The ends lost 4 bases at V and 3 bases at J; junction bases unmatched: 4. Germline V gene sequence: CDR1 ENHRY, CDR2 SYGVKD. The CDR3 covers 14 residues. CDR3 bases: TGTGCCATCAGTGGGGGACAGGGAGGCTACGAGCAGTACTTC. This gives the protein CAISGGQGGYEQYF.

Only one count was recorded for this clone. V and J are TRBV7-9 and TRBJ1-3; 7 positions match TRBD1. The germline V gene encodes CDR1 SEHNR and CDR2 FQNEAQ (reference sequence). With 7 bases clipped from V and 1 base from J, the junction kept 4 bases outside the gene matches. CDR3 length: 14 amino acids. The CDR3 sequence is CASKTQGSGNTIYF. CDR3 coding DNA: TGTGCCAGCAAAACACAGGGGTCTGGAAACACCATATATTTT.

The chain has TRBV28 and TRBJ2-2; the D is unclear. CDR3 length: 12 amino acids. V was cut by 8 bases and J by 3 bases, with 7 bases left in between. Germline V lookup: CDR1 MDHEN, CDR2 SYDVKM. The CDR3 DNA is TGTGCCAGCCTCTCCTACACCGGGGAGCTGTTTTTT. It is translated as CASLSYTGELFF. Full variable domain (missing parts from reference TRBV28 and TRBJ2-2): DVKVTQSSRYLVKRTGEKVFLECVQDMDHENMFWYRQDPGLGLRLIYFSYDVKMKEKGDIPEGYSVSREKKERFSLILESASTNQTSMYLCASLSYTGELFFGEGSRLTVL.

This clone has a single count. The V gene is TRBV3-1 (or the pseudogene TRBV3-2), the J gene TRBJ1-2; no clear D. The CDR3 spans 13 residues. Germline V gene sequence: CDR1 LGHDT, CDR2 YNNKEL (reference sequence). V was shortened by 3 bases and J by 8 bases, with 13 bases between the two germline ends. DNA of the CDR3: TGTGCCAGCAGCCAGGGGTTGGGAGGGGGCTACACCTTC. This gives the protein CASSQGLGGGYTF.

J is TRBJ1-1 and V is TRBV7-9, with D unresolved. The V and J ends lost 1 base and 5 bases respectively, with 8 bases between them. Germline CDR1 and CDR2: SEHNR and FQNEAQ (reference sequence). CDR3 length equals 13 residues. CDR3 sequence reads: CASSLGAGTEAFF. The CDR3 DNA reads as TGTGCCAGCAGCTTAGGGGCAGGTACTGAAGCTTTCTTT.

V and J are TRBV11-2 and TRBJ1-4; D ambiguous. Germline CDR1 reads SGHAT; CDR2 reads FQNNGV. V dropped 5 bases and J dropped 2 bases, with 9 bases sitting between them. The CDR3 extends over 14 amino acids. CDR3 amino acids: CASSPYATNEKLFF. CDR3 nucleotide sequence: TGTGCCAGCAGCCCCTATGCTACTAATGAAAAACTGTTTTTT. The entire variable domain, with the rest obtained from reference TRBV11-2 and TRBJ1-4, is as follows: EAGVAQSPRYKIIEKRQSVAFWCNPISGHATLYWYQQILGQGPKLLIQFQNNGVVDDSQLPKDRFSAERLKGVDSTLKIQPAKLEDSAVYLCASSPYATNEKLFFGSGTQLSVL.